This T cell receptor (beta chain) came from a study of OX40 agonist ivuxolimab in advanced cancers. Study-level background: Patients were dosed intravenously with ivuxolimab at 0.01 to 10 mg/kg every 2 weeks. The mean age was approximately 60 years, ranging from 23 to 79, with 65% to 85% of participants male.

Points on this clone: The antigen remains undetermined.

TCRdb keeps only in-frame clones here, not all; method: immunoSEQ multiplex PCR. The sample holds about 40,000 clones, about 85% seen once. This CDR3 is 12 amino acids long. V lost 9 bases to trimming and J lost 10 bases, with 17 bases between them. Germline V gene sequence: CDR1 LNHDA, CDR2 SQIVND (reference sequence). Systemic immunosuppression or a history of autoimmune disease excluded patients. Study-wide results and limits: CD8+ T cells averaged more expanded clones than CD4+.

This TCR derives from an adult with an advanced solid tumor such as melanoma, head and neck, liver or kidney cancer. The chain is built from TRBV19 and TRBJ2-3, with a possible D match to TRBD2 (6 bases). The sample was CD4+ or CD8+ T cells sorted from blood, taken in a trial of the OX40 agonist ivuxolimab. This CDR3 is CASCKVGLPQYF. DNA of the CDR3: TGTGCCAGCTGTAAGGTGGGACTCCCGCAGTATTTT.